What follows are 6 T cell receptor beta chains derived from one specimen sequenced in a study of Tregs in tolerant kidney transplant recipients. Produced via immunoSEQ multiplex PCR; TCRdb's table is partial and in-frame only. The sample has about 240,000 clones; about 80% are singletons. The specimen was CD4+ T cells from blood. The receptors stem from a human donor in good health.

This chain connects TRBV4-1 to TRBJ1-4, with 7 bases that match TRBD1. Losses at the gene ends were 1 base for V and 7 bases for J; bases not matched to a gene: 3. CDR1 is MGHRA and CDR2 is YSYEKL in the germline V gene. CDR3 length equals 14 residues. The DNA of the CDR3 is TGCGCCAGCAGCCAAGGGAACAGGGGTGAAAAACTGTTTTTT. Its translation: CASSQGNRGEKLFF.

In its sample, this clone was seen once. The CDR3 nucleotides read TGTGCCAGCAGCTTACTTCCTAGCGGGGGCCGCCTCTTCTTC. It is translated as CASSLLPSGGRLFF. This sequence joins TRBV11-2 and TRBJ2-1; 10 nucleotides agree with TRBD2. Germline-derived CDR1 and CDR2 are SGHAT and FQNNGV. The CDR3 runs 14 residues. V dropped 2 bases and J dropped 16; count of bases not matched to a gene: 11. Based on the CDR3 plus reference TRBV11-2 and TRBJ2-1, the full variable domain is EAGVAQSPRYKIIEKRQSVAFWCNPISGHATLYWYQQILGQGPKLLIQFQNNGVVDDSQLPKDRFSAERLKGVDSTLKIQPAKLEDSAVYLCASSLLPSGGRLFFGPGTRLTVL.

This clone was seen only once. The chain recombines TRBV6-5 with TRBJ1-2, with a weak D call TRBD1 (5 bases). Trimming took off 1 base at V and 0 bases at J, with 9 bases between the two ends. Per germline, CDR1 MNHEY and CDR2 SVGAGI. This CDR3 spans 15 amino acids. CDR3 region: CASSYLDKANYGYTF. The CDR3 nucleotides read TGTGCCAGCAGTTACTTGGACAAAGCTAACTATGGCTACACCTTC.

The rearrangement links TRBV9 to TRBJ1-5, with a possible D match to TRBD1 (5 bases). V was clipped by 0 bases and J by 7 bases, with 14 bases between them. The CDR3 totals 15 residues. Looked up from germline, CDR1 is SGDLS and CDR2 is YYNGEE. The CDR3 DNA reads TGTGCCAGCAGCGTAGGCGAGGGTTGGGGGCAGCCCCAGCATTTT. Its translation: CASSVGEGWGQPQHF.

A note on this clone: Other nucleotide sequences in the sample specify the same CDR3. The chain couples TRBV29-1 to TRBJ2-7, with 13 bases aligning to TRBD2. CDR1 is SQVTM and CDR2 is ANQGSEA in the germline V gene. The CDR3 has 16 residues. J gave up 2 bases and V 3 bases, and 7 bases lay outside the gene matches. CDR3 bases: TGCAGCGTTGAGGGACTAGCGGGGTCCGGCACCTACGAGCAGTACTTC. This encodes CSVEGLAGSGTYEQYF.

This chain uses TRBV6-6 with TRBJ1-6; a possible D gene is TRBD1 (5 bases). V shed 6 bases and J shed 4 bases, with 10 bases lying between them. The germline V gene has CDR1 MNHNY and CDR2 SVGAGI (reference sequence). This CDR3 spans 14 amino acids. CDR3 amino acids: CASSGTRYNSPLHF. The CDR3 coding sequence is TGTGCCAGCAGCGGGACGAGGTATAATTCACCCCTCCACTTT.